Described below is a single T cell receptor (beta chain) sequence and its context. CDR1 is SNHLY, CDR2 FYNNEI, per germline. Trimming took 7 bases from V and 6 from J, leaving 15 bases between them. The CDR3 has 14 residues. This sample is drawn from a study of blood T cell repertoires in COVID-19. Study at large: Acute and convalescent COVID-19 specimens originated in the United States, Italy and Spain.

In Seattle, patients joined the study during active infection and were tracked longitudinally. The repertoire was sequenced with immunoSEQ multiplex PCR; TCRdb's copy has only in-frame clones and lacks some. Altogether 250,000 to 400,000 clones are present, roughly 90% being singletons, with the ten largest covering roughly 2.8%. What was sequenced was peripheral blood. The chain couples TRBV2 to TRBJ1-4; D gene uncertain. The sequence was obtained from a woman younger than 45 with COVID-19, enrolled during active disease. The CDR3 bases are TGTGCCAGCACGGGAGGGCATCCGGATGAAAAACTGTTTTTT. Encoded protein: CASTGGHPDEKLFF.